This TCR beta chain was observed in a study of T cell responses to AZD1222 COVID-19 vaccine. The germline gives CDR1 MDHEN, CDR2 SYDVKM. The CDR3 extends over 18 amino acids. V gave up 1 base and J gave up 3 bases; unmatched junction bases: 12. Profiling relied on immunoSEQ multiplex PCR, and the TCRdb table lists in-frame clones only, not all of them. The data show roughly 96,000 clones, with 85% to 90% seen just once and around 3% held by the top ten. Note on this clone: Its antigen is currently unknown.

Broader study findings: Spike-specific TCR depth and breadth grew after two AZD1222 doses. Mostly white British, mostly female donors; authors suggested clonal diversity may be underestimated.

Source: peripheral blood, taken on day 0 of AZD1222 vaccination. The V and J genes are TRBV28 and TRBJ2-7; 10 nucleotides agree with TRBD2. The clonotype originates from an adult in good health. The CDR3 DNA sequence: TGTGCCAGCAGTTTATTCCCTGAGGCTAGCGGGGGTTACTACGAGCAGTACTTC. This gives the protein CASSLFPEASGGYYEQYF. Based on the CDR3 plus reference TRBV28 and TRBJ2-7, the full variable domain is DVKVTQSSRYLVKRTGEKVFLECVQDMDHENMFWYRQDPGLGLRLIYFSYDVKMKEKGDIPEGYSVSREKKERFSLILESASTNQTSMYLCASSLFPEASGGYYEQYFGPGTRLTVT.